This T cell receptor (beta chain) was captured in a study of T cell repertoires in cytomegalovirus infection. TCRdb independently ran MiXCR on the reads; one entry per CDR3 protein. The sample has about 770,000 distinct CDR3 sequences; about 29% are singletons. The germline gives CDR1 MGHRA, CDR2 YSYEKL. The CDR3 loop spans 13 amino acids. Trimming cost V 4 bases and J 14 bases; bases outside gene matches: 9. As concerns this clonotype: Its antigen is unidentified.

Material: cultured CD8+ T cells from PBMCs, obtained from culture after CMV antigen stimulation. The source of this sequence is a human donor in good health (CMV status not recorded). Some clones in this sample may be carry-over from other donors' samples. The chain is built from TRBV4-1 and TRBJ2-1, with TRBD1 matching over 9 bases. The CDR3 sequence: CASSPAKGTGKFF. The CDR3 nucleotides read TGCGCCAGCAGCCCAGCAAAAGGGACAGGGAAGTTCTTC.